This TCR beta chain was retrieved from a study of blood T cell repertoires in COVID-19. The wider study: The United States, Italy and Spain supplied acute and convalescent COVID-19 samples.

The length of the CDR3 is 19 residues. Trimming took 4 bases from V and 3 from J; bases not matched to a gene: 13. Per germline, CDR1 SGHRS and CDR2 YFSETQ. Using immunoSEQ multiplex PCR, the repertoire was profiled, and TCRdb retains in-frame clones only, with some absent. The repertoire holds fewer than 90,000 clones, over 90% seen once, with almost 4.5% in the top ten. Sequencing was performed on peripheral blood. This sequence originates from a human donor with active COVID-19. The donor label of this sample is uncertain. This chain joins TRBV5-1 and TRBJ2-3, with TRBD2 matching 14 bases. The DNA of the CDR3 is TGCGCCAGCAGCCCAGGACTAGCGGGGGGCGGTCTTGTGACAGATACGCAGTATTTT. It yields the protein CASSPGLAGGGLVTDTQYF.